Shown below are 16 T cell receptor beta chains from a single sample sequenced in a study of cytomegalovirus exposure and HLA in healthy donors. Use of 60 Vbeta and 13 Jbeta primers characterized the PCR. Sequencing was performed with immunoSEQ multiplex PCR; in TCRdb, only in-frame clones are kept and a portion is missing. The sample holds 150,000 to 200,000 clones; approximately 83% are singletons and the top ten take approximately 8.5%. Sample: PBMCs. Receptors were obtained from a young man in good health and CMV-seropositive.

The chain links TRBV2 to TRBJ2-1, with TRBD2 matching 13 bases. This CDR3 is built from 19 residues. CDR1 and CDR2 (germline): SNHLY, FYNNEI. With V trimmed by 6 bases and J by 0 bases, 11 bases remained unmatched. This CDR3 reads CASRQTSGGATGSYNEQFF. The CDR3 bases are TGTGCCAGCAGGCAAACTAGCGGGGGGGCCACAGGCTCCTACAATGAGCAGTTCTTC.

J is TRBJ2-3 and V is TRBV9, with 11 bases identical to TRBD2. The CDR3 is made up of 16 amino acids. Germline V lookup: CDR1 SGDLS, CDR2 YYNGEE. The junction had 4 bases not matched to a gene; V was cut back by 0 bases and J by 4 bases. CDR3 bases: TGTGCCAGCAGCGTAGCGGCTAGCGGGGGGTCAGATACGCAGTATTTT. Translated, it gives CASSVAASGGSDTQYF.

In its sample, this clone was seen once. This chain joins TRBV19 and TRBJ2-1; 7 bases are a match to TRBD1. Trimming at V came to 5 bases and at J to 9 bases, leaving 7 bases not matched to a gene. This CDR3 has 13 amino acids. Germline CDR1 is LNHDA and CDR2 is SQIVND (reference sequence). The CDR3 nucleotides read TGTGCCAGTAGTGCGACAGGGAATAGTGAGCAGTTCTTC. Residues: CASSATGNSEQFF.

The V gene is TRBV2, the J gene TRBJ2-3; 7 bases fit TRBD2. Germline CDR1 is SNHLY and CDR2 is FYNNEI. V trimming: 1 base; J trimming: 2 bases; junction bases outside the gene matches: 6. The CDR3 extends over 16 amino acids. CDR3 nucleotides: TGTGCCAGCAGTGAAGGTCGAGGACTAGACACAGATACGCAGTATTTT. It specifies CASSEGRGLDTDTQYF.

The chain couples TRBV2 to TRBJ1-5, with D perhaps TRBD1 (6 bases). This CDR3 is built from 17 residues. Trimming took 10 bases from V and 0 from J, leaving 22 bases between them. In germline, CDR1 is SNHLY, CDR2 FYNNEI. CDR3 in amino acids: CATSPDSGLYSNQPQHF. The CDR3 DNA is TGTGCCACATCCCCGGACAGCGGCTTATATAGCAATCAGCCCCAGCATTTT.

This chain joins TRBV2 and TRBJ2-7, with a possible D match to TRBD2 (6 bases). Trimming took off 5 bases at V and 1 base at J, with 9 bases between the two ends. The CDR3 spans 13 residues. CDR1 is SNHLY, CDR2 FYNNEI, per germline. This CDR3 is CASSYGTSYEQYF. CDR3 bases: TGTGCCAGCAGTTACGGGACTTCCTACGAGCAGTACTTC.

The chain joins TRBV15 to TRBJ2-1, with D maybe TRBD2 (5 bases). Germline assignment: CDR1 LNHNV and CDR2 YYDKDF (reference sequence). There are 12 residues in the CDR3. The V gene lost 6 bases and the J gene lost 9 bases, with 12 bases spanning the gap. This CDR3 reads CATRGEVGEQFF. CDR3 nucleotide sequence: TGTGCCACCAGGGGAGAAGTAGGTGAGCAGTTCTTC.

V and J are TRBV6-1 and TRBJ2-5; D is ambiguous. CDR1 MNHNS and CDR2 SASEGT come from the germline V gene. Trimming pared 2 bases from V and 2 bases from J, leaving 6 bases between. This CDR3 has 13 amino acids. The CDR3 region is CASSELAQETQYF. DNA of the CDR3: TGTGCCAGCAGTGAATTGGCACAAGAGACCCAGTACTTC.

The chain has TRBV6-5 and TRBJ2-3; D gene unclear. The germline V gene encodes CDR1 MNHEY and CDR2 SVGAGI. This CDR3 contains 11 residues. The V and J ends lost 7 bases and 5 bases respectively, with 7 bases between them. The CDR3 bases are TGTGCCAGCACCCAGAAAGATACGCAGTATTTT. It translates to CASTQKDTQYF.

This chain connects TRBV19 to TRBJ1-2; 8 nucleotides agree with TRBD1. There are 14 residues in the CDR3. The J segment lost 6 bases and the V segment lost 5 bases, leaving 8 bases of the junction unmatched. Germline CDR1 LNHDA, CDR2 SQIVND (reference sequence). The CDR3 coding sequence is TGTGCCAGTAGTCAAACCGGGACAGGAAATGGCTACACCTTC. Its protein product is CASSQTGTGNGYTF.

The chain is built from TRBV30 and TRBJ1-6; D not certain. In germline, CDR1 is GTSNPN, CDR2 SVGIG (reference sequence). The CDR3 length is 13 residues. V gave up 2 bases and J gave up 11 bases, with 13 bases separating them. Here the CDR3 DNA reads TGTGCCTGGAGTCCAGGATTAGGCGCACCCCTCCACTTT. This gives the protein CAWSPGLGAPLHF.

This sequence joins TRBV4-1 and TRBJ2-1, with TRBD2 matching 16 bases. The CDR3 is made up of 16 amino acids. The V gene end was trimmed by 6 bases and the J gene end by 9 bases; junction bases not matched to a gene: 8. Germline lookup yields CDR1 MGHRA and CDR2 YSYEKL. CDR3: CASSPGLAGGIGEQFF. CDR3 DNA: TGCGCCAGCAGTCCGGGACTAGCGGGGGGGATTGGTGAGCAGTTCTTC.

The chain recombines TRBV5-1 with TRBJ2-1; no reliable D call. The V end was cut by 1 base, the J end by 0 bases, with 17 bases between. The CDR3 contains 18 residues. CDR1 is SGHRS, CDR2 YFSETQ, per germline. CDR3 amino acids: CASSLRVREAYSYNEQFF. The CDR3 coding sequence is TGCGCCAGCAGCTTGCGTGTTCGAGAGGCTTACTCCTACAATGAGCAGTTCTTC.

The J gene is TRBJ1-2, the V gene TRBV6-5, with a weak D call TRBD1 (5 bases). V gave up 2 bases and J gave up 4 bases, with 11 bases separating them. Germline loops: CDR1 MNHEY, CDR2 SVGAGI. This CDR3 is 14 amino acids long. The chain's CDR3 is CASSYRGRSYGYTF. CDR3 coding DNA: TGTGCCAGCAGTTACAGGGGCAGGAGCTATGGCTACACCTTC.

This chain uses TRBV6-5 with TRBJ1-1; possibly TRBD1 for D (5 bases). The CDR3 length is 14 residues. Germline values: CDR1 MNHEY, CDR2 SVGAGI. Deletions cut 3 bases from V and 5 bases from J, with 13 bases between. The CDR3 reads CASSYFNRITEAFF. Written as DNA, the CDR3 is TGTGCCAGCAGTTATTTTAACAGGATAACTGAAGCTTTCTTT.

This clone was seen once. V usage is TRBV28 and J usage is TRBJ1-5; D is uncertain. The V gene's germline CDR1 is MDHEN and CDR2 SYDVKM. The CDR3 has 14 residues. Between the trimmed V and J ends, which lost 7 bases and 0 bases, there was a span of 10 bases. The DNA for the CDR3 is TGTGCCAGCATTGGAGGGTATAGCAATCAGCCCCAGCATTTT. Residues: CASIGGYSNQPQHF.